This T cell receptor (beta chain) is from a study of shared clonotypes between healthy human individuals. Deep was the level used in running the assay. Profiling relied on immunoSEQ multiplex PCR, and the TCRdb table lists in-frame clones only, not all of them. This table has 400,000 to 500,000 clones, roughly 78% appearing once. V was clipped by 4 bases and J by 0 bases; unmatched bases: 2. CDR1 is SGHVS and CDR2 is FQNEAQ in the germline V gene. The CDR3 loop spans 16 amino acids. V gene TRBV7-8 combines with J gene TRBJ2-2; 10 bases fit TRBD2. This clonotype originated in a woman in her thirties or forties in good health. Some clones in this sample may be carry-over from other donors' samples. The sequencing input was PBMCs. CDR3 nucleotide sequence: TGTGCCAGCAGCTCAGCGGGAGGGGCGAACACCGGGGAGCTGTTTTTT. Amino acids: CASSSAGGANTGELFF.